Shown below are 12 T cell receptor beta chains from a single sample sequenced in a study of blood T cell repertoires in COVID-19. The data were produced by immunoSEQ multiplex PCR, yet TCRdb's version contains in-frame clones alone and is incomplete. The data hold about 410,000 clones, with less than 95% observed a single time. Source material: PBMCs or T cells enriched from blood (not recorded which). The receptors here all came from a man younger than 35 who had recovered from COVID-19.

CDR3 sequence: CASSLYNNEKLFF. CDR3 in DNA: TGTGCCAGCAGCTTGTACAATAATGAAAAACTGTTTTTT. The chain recombines TRBV5-4 with TRBJ1-4; D ambiguous. CDR1 and CDR2 (germline): SGHNT, YYREEE (reference sequence). V lost 1 base to trimming and J lost 4 bases, with 5 bases between them. The CDR3 runs 13 residues.

The chain employs TRBV7-8 and TRBJ2-6; 9 bases are shared with TRBD1. Looked up from germline, CDR1 is SGHVS and CDR2 is FQNEAQ. This CDR3 spans 15 amino acids. Germline trimming cut 11 bases from V and 3 bases from J; bases unmatched to any gene: 8. CDR3 nucleotides: TGTGCCGGGGGACAGGGAACGGGTGGGGCCAACGTCCTGACTTTC. Its protein is CAGGQGTGGANVLTF. The full variable domain, its missing parts supplied by reference TRBV7-8 and TRBJ2-6, is GAGVSQSPRYKVAKRGQDVALRCDPISGHVSLFWYQQALGQGPEFLTYFQNEAQLDKSGLPSDRFFAERPEGSVSTLKIQRTQQEDSAVYLCAGGQGTGGANVLTFGAGSRLTVL.

This clone was detected only once. At the DNA level, this CDR3 is encoded by other sequences in the same sample as well. The chain uses TRBV29-1 and TRBJ1-5; 11 bases fit TRBD1. Germline CDR1 reads SQVTM; CDR2 reads ANQGSEA. This CDR3 contains 14 residues. V lost 5 bases and J lost 4; bases outside the gene matches: 4. The CDR3 DNA sequence: TGCAGCGTTACTGGGACAGGGGGGAATCAGCCCCAGCATTTT. Its protein product is CSVTGTGGNQPQHF.

The rearrangement joins TRBV5-4 to TRBJ1-2; D may be TRBD1 (6 bases). V lost 3 bases and J lost 3, with 12 bases in between. There are 14 residues in the CDR3. Germline CDR1 SGHNT, CDR2 YYREEE (reference sequence). The CDR3 region has the DNA TGTGCCAGCAGCTCGCCACAGGGCTACTATGGCTACACCTTC. This encodes CASSSPQGYYGYTF.

J is TRBJ1-1 and V is TRBV6-5; 7 bases fit TRBD1. V was pared by 4 bases and J by 8 bases, with 7 bases of the junction left unmatched. The germline V gene has CDR1 MNHEY and CDR2 SVGAGI. The CDR3 consists of 13 residues. CDR3 amino acids: CASSSDREAEAFF. CDR3 DNA sequence: TGTGCCAGCAGTTCCGACAGGGAGGCCGAAGCTTTCTTT.

Points on this clone: One end of the junction does not line up with germline, which may come from a read error. The rearrangement uses TRBV6-5 and TRBJ1-1; 8 bases map to TRBD1. The CDR3 totals 16 residues. The germline V gene encodes CDR1 MNHEY and CDR2 SVGAGI. CDR3 sequence: CVSSYLIGTGLTEAFF. DNA of the CDR3: TGTGTCAGCAGTTATTTAATAGGGACAGGACTAACTGAAGCTTTCTTT.

The chain uses TRBV7-6 and TRBJ2-3; 12 nucleotides match TRBD2. V lost 2 bases to trimming and J lost 0 bases; unmatched junction nucleotides: 6. The V gene's germline CDR1 is SGHVS and CDR2 FNYEAQ. The CDR3 is made up of 18 amino acids. The CDR3 loop reads CASSLWASGGASTDTQYF. Here the CDR3 DNA reads TGTGCCAGCAGCTTATGGGCTAGCGGGGGGGCAAGCACAGATACGCAGTATTTT.

The chain links TRBV5-5 to TRBJ1-1; TRBD1 matches at 10 bases. V was clipped by 2 bases and J by 5 bases; unmatched bases: 3. The CDR3 has 14 residues. Germline V gene sequence: CDR1 SGHKS, CDR2 YYEKEE (reference sequence). The CDR3 DNA follows: TGTGCCAGCAGCTTCGACAGGGGGCTAACTGAAGCTTTCTTT. Its protein is CASSFDRGLTEAFF.

This clone showed up just once. The chain links TRBV7-9 to TRBJ2-7; 8 positions agree with TRBD2. Per germline, CDR1 SEHNR and CDR2 FQNEAQ (reference sequence). V was pared by 5 bases and J by 3 bases, with 9 bases of the junction left unmatched. The CDR3 runs 15 residues. The CDR3, as DNA: TGTGCCAGCAGCAAAGGATCGGGGGGGCTCTACGAGCAGTACTTC. This gives the protein CASSKGSGGLYEQYF.

J is TRBJ2-1 and V is TRBV3-1 (or the pseudogene TRBV3-2); possibly TRBD1 for D (5 bases). The V gene's germline CDR1 is LGHDT and CDR2 YNNKEL (reference sequence). The CDR3 has 14 residues. V was shortened by 3 bases and J by 2 bases, with 8 bases between the two germline ends. The CDR3 is CASSQGLPYNEQFF. In DNA, the CDR3 is TGTGCCAGCAGCCAGGGGCTGCCCTACAATGAGCAGTTCTTC.

V usage is TRBV7-9 and J usage is TRBJ1-4, with 9 nucleotides matching TRBD1. V was pared by 2 bases and J by 8 bases, with 6 bases of the junction left unmatched. The CDR3 has 15 residues. The germline gives CDR1 SEHNR, CDR2 FQNEAQ (reference sequence). This chain's CDR3 is CASSLRDRAEEKLFF. The CDR3 nucleotides are TGTGCCAGCAGCTTAAGGGACAGGGCGGAAGAAAAACTGTTTTTT.

Only one count was recorded for this clone. This chain uses TRBV7-9 with TRBJ1-5; 8 positions match TRBD1. The CDR3 has 15 amino acids. The junction had 5 bases not matched to a gene; V was cut back by 5 bases and J by 2 bases. The germline CDR1 and CDR2 sequences are SEHNR and FQNEAQ (reference sequence). The CDR3 coding sequence is TGTGCCAGCAGCCCAGGGGGCGAGGGCAATCAGCCCCAGCATTTT. This gives the protein CASSPGGEGNQPQHF. Combining the CDR3 with reference TRBV7-9 and TRBJ1-5 gives the whole variable domain DTGVSQNPRHKITKRGQNVTFRCDPISEHNRLYWYRQTLGQGPEFLTYFQNEAQLEKSRLLSDRFSAERPKGSFSTLEIQRTEQGDSAMYLCASSPGGEGNQPQHFGDGTRLSIL.